What follows is one T cell receptor (beta chain) and its context. The antigen is undetermined. This CDR3 spans 15 amino acids. Between the trimmed V and J ends, which lost 3 bases and 6 bases, there was a span of 13 bases. In germline, CDR1 is SGHRS, CDR2 YFSETQ. The data were obtained in a study of TIL therapy for anti-PD-1-resistant metastatic lung cancer. On the study more broadly: Progressing patients received lymphodepletion, expanded TIL infusion and IL-2. Median tumor mutation burden was more than 1.4 mutations per megabase.

Study results and caveats: Treatment-naive, never-smoker and oncogene-addicted patients were overrepresented in this highly selected cohort.

As to time point: pre-treatment sample, taken before nivolumab and TIL therapy. This was the immunoSEQ v3 assay. Sequencing depth was around 2.2 million read pairs for survey level, about 5-6 million for deep. Sequencing used immunoSEQ multiplex PCR; TCRdb keeps in-frame clones, though not all of them. Found here are 50,000 or so clones, roughly 78% of them singletons; the top ten hold about 5%. The clonotype was recovered from a woman aged 25-85 years with non-small cell lung cancer. The chain links TRBV5-1 to TRBJ1-6; D is possibly TRBD1 (5 bases). The sample was blood, taken at baseline. CDR3 bases: TGCGCCAGCAGCTCATCCGGGACGGTTAATTCACCCCTCCACTTT. This translates into CASSSSGTVNSPLHF. The entire variable domain, with the rest obtained from reference TRBV5-1 and TRBJ1-6, is as follows: KAGVTQTPRYLIKTRGQQVTLSCSPISGHRSVSWYQQTPGQGLQFLFEYFSETQRNKGNFPGRFSGRQFSNSRSEMNVSTLELGDSALYLCASSSSGTVNSPLHFGNGTRLTVT.